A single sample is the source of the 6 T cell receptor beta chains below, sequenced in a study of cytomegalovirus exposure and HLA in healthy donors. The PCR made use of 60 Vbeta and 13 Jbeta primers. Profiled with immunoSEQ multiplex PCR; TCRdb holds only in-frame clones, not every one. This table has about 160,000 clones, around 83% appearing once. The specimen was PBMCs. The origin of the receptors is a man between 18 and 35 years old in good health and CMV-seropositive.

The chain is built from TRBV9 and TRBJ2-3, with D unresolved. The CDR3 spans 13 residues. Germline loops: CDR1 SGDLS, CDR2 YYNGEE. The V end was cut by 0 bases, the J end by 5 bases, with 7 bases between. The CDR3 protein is CASSVDQVDTQYF. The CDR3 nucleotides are TGTGCCAGCAGCGTAGATCAGGTAGATACGCAGTATTTT. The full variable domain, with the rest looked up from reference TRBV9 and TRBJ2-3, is DSGVTQTPKHLITATGQRVTLRCSPRSGDLSVYWYQQSLDQGLQFLIQYYNGEERAKGNILERFSAQQFPDLHSELNLSSLELGDSALYFCASSVDQVDTQYFGPGTRLTVL.

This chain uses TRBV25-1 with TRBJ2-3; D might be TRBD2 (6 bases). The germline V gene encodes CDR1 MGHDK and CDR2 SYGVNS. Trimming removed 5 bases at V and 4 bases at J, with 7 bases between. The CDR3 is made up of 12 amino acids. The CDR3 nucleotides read TGTGCCAGCAGTAGCGGGCCAGATACGCAGTATTTT. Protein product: CASSSGPDTQYF.

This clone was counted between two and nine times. The CDR3 coding sequence is TGTGCCAGCAGCTCCCTAGAGGGGAACACTGAAGCTTTCTTT. This translates into CASSSLEGNTEAFF. The V and J genes are TRBV5-5 and TRBJ1-1; no reliable D call. The germline V gene has CDR1 SGHKS and CDR2 YYEKEE (reference sequence). This CDR3 is 14 amino acids long. V gave up 3 bases and J gave up 1 base, with 10 bases separating them.

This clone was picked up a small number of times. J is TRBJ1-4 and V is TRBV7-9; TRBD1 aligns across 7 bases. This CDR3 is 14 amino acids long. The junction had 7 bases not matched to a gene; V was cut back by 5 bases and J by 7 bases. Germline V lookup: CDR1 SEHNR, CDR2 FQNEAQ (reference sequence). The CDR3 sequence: CASSLDREREKLFF. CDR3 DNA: TGTGCCAGCAGCCTAGACAGGGAGCGTGAAAAACTGTTTTTT.

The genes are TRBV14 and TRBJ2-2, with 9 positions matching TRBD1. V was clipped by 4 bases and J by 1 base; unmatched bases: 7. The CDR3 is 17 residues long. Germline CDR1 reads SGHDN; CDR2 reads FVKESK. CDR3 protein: CASSLSTGGWNTGELFF. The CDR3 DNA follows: TGTGCCAGCAGCCTGTCAACAGGGGGCTGGAACACCGGGGAGCTGTTTTTT.

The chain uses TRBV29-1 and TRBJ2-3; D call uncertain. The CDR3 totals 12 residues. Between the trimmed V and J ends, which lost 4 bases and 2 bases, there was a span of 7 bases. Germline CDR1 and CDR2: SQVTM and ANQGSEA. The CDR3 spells CSVGTNTDTQYF. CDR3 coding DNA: TGCAGCGTTGGCACAAACACAGATACGCAGTATTTT.